These 32 T cell receptor beta chains were sequenced from one sample in a study of PD-1 blockade in classical Hodgkin lymphoma (dated by TCRdb to about 2020). The time point label corresponds to: cycle 4 day 1 (C4D1), after 6 weeks of nivolumab. Relapse after autologous stem cell transplantation had occurred in all trial patients, and cohorts A, B and C were distinguished by prior brentuximab vedotin exposure. The library came from the immunoSEQ multiplex PCR assay. TCRdb provides this immuneACCESS table in a form limited to in-frame rearrangements. Some clones are lacking; in checked studies, under half of them reflect an unresolved V gene, and why the rest are absent is not known. This sample gives tens of thousands of clones in total; approximately 78% of them show up just once. The ten largest clones add up to about 9% of the sample. This sample comprised peripheral blood mononuclear cells (PBMCs), obtained before the fourth cycle of nivolumab. These receptors originate from a human donor with classical Hodgkin lymphoma.

The chain links TRBV7-8 to TRBJ2-1; the D is unclear. V gave up 5 bases and J gave up 3 bases, with 17 bases separating them. The CDR3 length is 16 residues. Germline CDR1 SGHVS, CDR2 FQNEAQ. CDR3 DNA sequence: TGTGCCAGCAGCCACACCTCCTTGACGGTCTACAATGAGCAGTTCTTC. Amino acid sequence: CASSHTSLTVYNEQFF.

This clone appeared once. Other DNA sequences in this sample translate to the same CDR3. The V gene is TRBV5-1, the J gene TRBJ1-4; D perhaps matches TRBD1 (5 bases). Germline V lookup: CDR1 SGHRS, CDR2 YFSETQ. The V end was cut by 2 bases, the J end by 8 bases, with 13 bases between. The CDR3 totals 14 residues. The CDR3 reads CASSFGQGGEKLFF. Here the CDR3 DNA reads TGCGCCAGCAGCTTTGGGCAGGGTGGGGAAAAACTGTTTTTT.

This chain links TRBV11-2 with TRBJ1-2, with 7 bases identical to TRBD1. The germline V gene has CDR1 SGHAT and CDR2 FQNNGV. The CDR3 loop spans 14 amino acids. V lost 4 bases and J lost 0; bases outside the gene matches: 2. The CDR3 protein is CASSSGQSNYGYTF. The CDR3 DNA sequence: TGTGCCAGCAGCTCGGGACAGTCTAACTATGGCTACACCTTC.

V usage is TRBV7-9 and J usage is TRBJ2-1; no reliable D call. V gave up 4 bases and J gave up 9 bases, with 7 bases separating them. CDR1 SEHNR and CDR2 FQNEAQ come from the germline V gene (reference sequence). The CDR3 length is 11 residues. CDR3 in DNA: TGTGCCAGCAGCTCCGAGCGTGAGCAGTTCTTC. This sequence encodes CASSSEREQFF.

A few counts support this clone. The CDR3 DNA reads as TGTGCCTGGAGTGTAGGGGCGGCCTACGAGCAGTACTTC. Its translation: CAWSVGAAYEQYF. J is TRBJ2-7 and V is TRBV30; tentatively, D is TRBD1 (5 bases). The germline V gene encodes CDR1 GTSNPN and CDR2 SVGIG (reference sequence). The germline V and J ends were trimmed by 0 bases and 2 bases, with 8 bases remaining between them. The CDR3 sequence is 13 residues long.

The rearrangement uses TRBV29-1 and TRBJ1-2; D is undetermined. CDR1 SQVTM and CDR2 ANQGSEA come from the germline V gene. Trimming took off 5 bases at V and 4 bases at J, with 14 bases between the two ends. The CDR3 runs to 13 residues. The CDR3, as DNA: TGCAGCGTTCATGTAGGGCGCGGCTATGGCTACACCTTC. Translating it yields CSVHVGRGYGYTF.

This chain joins TRBV6-1 and TRBJ2-3; no clear D. Trimming stripped 2 bases from V and 2 bases from J, with 11 bases between. The CDR3 is made up of 15 amino acids. CDR1 is MNHNS, CDR2 SASEGT, per germline. The CDR3, as DNA: TGTGCCAGCAGTGAATCACATGATTACACAGATACGCAGTATTTT. Its translation: CASSESHDYTDTQYF.

The CDR3 nucleotides read TGTGCCAGCAGTAATCAACAGGGCACTGAAGCTTTCTTT. Its protein product is CASSNQQGTEAFF. The genes are TRBV6-5 and TRBJ1-1; D might be TRBD1 (6 bases). The ends were cut back, 5 bases at V and 4 bases at J, with 11 bases in the middle. CDR1 and CDR2 (germline): MNHEY, SVGAGI. The CDR3 length is 13 residues.

For this clone: A read error is possible here, since a much larger clone lies one base away. This chain joins TRBV15 and TRBJ2-1; D is perhaps TRBD2 (5 bases). In germline, CDR1 is LNHNV, CDR2 YYDKDF (reference sequence). The CDR3 totals 11 residues. V gave up 8 bases and J gave up 11 bases, with 13 bases separating them. CDR3 bases: TGTGCCACCCCCCGTGGGAGTAAGCAGTTCTTC. Its translation is CATPRGSKQFF.

The chain employs TRBV6-6 and TRBJ1-5; 7 bases fit TRBD1. After removal of 6 bases from V and 2 bases from J, the junction contained 4 bases not matched to a gene. CDR3 size: 14 residues. Looked up from germline, CDR1 is MNHNY and CDR2 is SVGAGI (reference sequence). CDR3 DNA sequence: TGTGCCAGCAGACGTGGACAGGGCAATCAGCCCCAGCATTTT. It encodes CASRRGQGNQPQHF.

V is TRBV5-1 and J is TRBJ1-1; 9 bases are a match to TRBD1. The germline gives CDR1 SGHRS, CDR2 YFSETQ. The CDR3 runs to 15 residues. The J segment lost 4 bases and the V segment lost 3 bases, leaving 7 bases of the junction unmatched. The CDR3 bases are TGCGCCAGCAGCTGGGGGACAGGGTTTAGCACTGAAGCTTTCTTT. Its protein is CASSWGTGFSTEAFF.

The V gene is TRBV6-5, the J gene TRBJ1-4, with D perhaps TRBD1 (5 bases). V was trimmed by 2 bases and J by 1 base, leaving 11 bases between them. Germline V gives CDR1 MNHEY, CDR2 SVGAGI. The CDR3 is made up of 16 amino acids. CDR3 sequence: CASSYVGGGTNEKLFF. The CDR3 nucleotides are TGTGCCAGCAGTTACGTGGGGGGGGGAACTAATGAAAAACTGTTTTTT.

In this sample, this clone turned up once. The V gene is TRBV5-1, the J gene TRBJ2-7; 7 bases match TRBD1. CDR1 and CDR2 (germline): SGHRS, YFSETQ. There are 16 residues in the CDR3. V shed 4 bases and J 3 bases; nucleotides not matched to a gene: 13. The CDR3 spells CASSDRFSGQVYEQYF. The DNA of the CDR3 is TGCGCCAGCAGCGACCGCTTTTCTGGACAGGTCTACGAGCAGTACTTC.

The V and J genes are TRBV5-1 and TRBJ1-6; D unclear. Germline V gene lookup returns CDR1 SGHRS and CDR2 YFSETQ. The V end was cut by 5 bases, the J end by 0 bases, with 12 bases between. CDR3 length: 16 amino acids. The CDR3 region has the DNA TGCGCCAGCAGGGCGGCGGGAAGCTCCTATAATTCACCCCTCCACTTT. Its translation: CASRAAGSSYNSPLHF.

CDR3 amino acids: CASSLSGVTDTQYF. CDR3 nucleotides: TGTGCCAGCAGCTTATCTGGAGTCACAGATACGCAGTATTTT. This rearrangement joins TRBV7-9 to TRBJ2-3; D is undetermined. Trimming took off 2 bases at V and 2 bases at J, with 8 bases between the two ends. In germline, CDR1 is SEHNR, CDR2 FQNEAQ (reference sequence). The CDR3 runs to 14 residues.

V usage is TRBV18 and J usage is TRBJ1-5; D is perhaps TRBD1 (6 bases). Germline V gene lookup returns CDR1 KGHSH and CDR2 LQKENI. This CDR3 region has 16 residues. Trimming cost V 3 bases and J 0 bases, with 12 bases left between them. The CDR3: CASSPGGPYSNQPQHF. CDR3 in DNA: TGTGCCAGCTCACCCGGGGGCCCGTATAGCAATCAGCCCCAGCATTTT.

The V and J genes are TRBV7-3 and TRBJ2-3; 11 bases agree with TRBD2. The CDR3 consists of 18 residues. Germline trimming cut 1 base from V and 4 bases from J; bases unmatched to any gene: 10. The germline CDR1 and CDR2 sequences are SGHTA and FQGTGA. The CDR3 bases are TGTGCCAGCAGCTTAATGGCAAATTCTAGCGGGGGGCCAGATACGCAGTATTTT. Translated: CASSLMANSSGGPDTQYF.

The V gene is TRBV4-2, the J gene TRBJ1-1, with no clear D. This CDR3 region has 16 residues. V shed 1 base and J shed 0 bases, with 12 bases lying between them. Germline V CDR1 and CDR2: LGHNA, YNFKEQ. Here the CDR3 reads CASSQGRNTMNTEAFF. CDR3 DNA: TGTGCCAGCAGCCAAGGGAGGAACACCATGAACACTGAAGCTTTCTTT.

The count of this clone is one. The gene calls are TRBV5-1 and TRBJ1-1, with a possible D match to TRBD1 (5 bases). This CDR3 has 15 residues. V was trimmed by 3 bases and J by 3 bases, leaving 15 bases between them. Germline V CDR1 and CDR2: SGHRS, YFSETQ. For the CDR3, the DNA is TGCGCCAGCAGCTGGGACTCCCCTAGGGACACTGAAGCTTTCTTT. This sequence encodes CASSWDSPRDTEAFF.

The chain recombines TRBV7-3 with TRBJ2-2; the match to TRBD2 covers 8 bases. Trimming removed 1 base from V and 5 bases from J; junction bases left unmatched: 3. The germline gives CDR1 SGHTA, CDR2 FQGTGA. The length of the CDR3 is 15 residues. DNA of the CDR3: TGTGCCAGCAGCTTAAACGGGAGGGTTACCGGGGAGCTGTTTTTT. Protein product: CASSLNGRVTGELFF.

CDR3 coding DNA: TGTGCCAGCAGCCGGGACAGGGAGTACCAAGAGACCCAGTACTTC. Translation gives CASSRDREYQETQYF. The chain links TRBV11-2 to TRBJ2-5, with 9 bases aligning to TRBD1. The CDR3 has 15 amino acids. J was trimmed by 0 bases and V by 5 bases; bases with no gene match: 4. From germline, CDR1 is SGHAT and CDR2 FQNNGV.

This clone was recorded a few times. V usage is TRBV29-1 and J usage is TRBJ2-6, with unresolved D. The germline CDR1 and CDR2 sequences are SQVTM and ANQGSEA. The V and J ends lost 4 bases and 1 base respectively, with 14 bases between them. The CDR3 length is 16 residues. CDR3 coding DNA: TGCAGCGTTGTTGGCTCCGGTGGGTCTGGGGCCAACGTCCTGACTTTC. Amino acids: CSVVGSGGSGANVLTF.

The chain links TRBV6-5 to TRBJ2-2; the D gene is possibly TRBD1 (6 bases). Germline V CDR1 and CDR2: MNHEY, SVGAGI. V was trimmed by 7 bases and J by 4 bases, leaving 13 bases between them. This CDR3 contains 14 residues. The CDR3 sequence is CASTQTGSTGELFF. The CDR3 DNA reads as TGTGCCAGCACTCAGACAGGCTCCACCGGGGAGCTGTTTTTT.

The genes are TRBV6-5 and TRBJ2-7; TRBD1 agrees at 9 bases. V shed 4 bases and J 5 bases; nucleotides not matched to a gene: 9. Germline V gives CDR1 MNHEY, CDR2 SVGAGI. The CDR3 is 15 residues long. The CDR3 reads CASSSPGQGFHEQYF. DNA of the CDR3: TGTGCCAGCAGTTCGCCGGGACAGGGTTTCCACGAGCAGTACTTC.

V is TRBV6-5 and J is TRBJ2-7, with 9 bases that match TRBD2. The germline gives CDR1 MNHEY, CDR2 SVGAGI. After removal of 6 bases from V and 2 bases from J, the junction contained 5 bases not matched to a gene. The CDR3 length is 14 residues. The CDR3 DNA is TGTGCCAGCAGCCCTAGCGGGGCCCCCTACGAGCAGTACTTC. It yields the protein CASSPSGAPYEQYF.

V usage is TRBV6-1 and J usage is TRBJ2-1; no firm D call. Germline V gives CDR1 MNHNS, CDR2 SASEGT. Trimming removed 5 bases at V and 10 bases at J, with 15 bases between. The CDR3 is 13 residues long. DNA for the CDR3: TGTGCCAGCAGTTATACCGGAAATAGGGAGCAGTTCTTC. It specifies CASSYTGNREQFF.

The V gene is TRBV18, the J gene TRBJ1-2; perhaps TRBD1 as D (5 bases). This CDR3 contains 15 residues. CDR1 is KGHSH, CDR2 LQKENI, per germline. Trimming removed 5 bases from V and 1 base from J, with 14 bases in between. The CDR3 protein is CASSVTTDDNYGYTF. CDR3 nucleotides: TGTGCCAGCTCAGTTACGACAGACGATAACTATGGCTACACCTTC.

This clone was counted only a few times. The chain uses TRBV28 and TRBJ2-5; D gene unclear. The germline CDR1 and CDR2 sequences are MDHEN and SYDVKM. CDR3 length: 14 amino acids. The V end was cut by 7 bases, the J end by 1 base, with 13 bases between. Here the CDR3 DNA reads TGTGCCAGCACCTTTCGGGTGAGCCAAGAGACCCAGTACTTC. This translates into CASTFRVSQETQYF. Complete variable domain (other parts from reference TRBV28 and TRBJ2-5): DVKVTQSSRYLVKRTGEKVFLECVQDMDHENMFWYRQDPGLGLRLIYFSYDVKMKEKGDIPEGYSVSREKKERFSLILESASTNQTSMYLCASTFRVSQETQYFGPGTRLLVL.

J is TRBJ2-1 and V is TRBV30; no firm D call. The CDR3 has 14 residues. The V end was cut by 2 bases, the J end by 6 bases, with 14 bases between. Germline CDR1 and CDR2: GTSNPN and SVGIG (reference sequence). The CDR3 reads CAWSFTRVVNEQFF. CDR3 DNA sequence: TGTGCCTGGAGTTTTACTCGGGTCGTCAATGAGCAGTTCTTC.

The chain has TRBV27 and TRBJ2-7; D is unresolved. Germline values: CDR1 MNHEY, CDR2 SMNVEV (reference sequence). The CDR3 sequence is 14 residues long. V lost 6 bases, J lost 2 bases, and 14 bases lay in between. CDR3 sequence: CASSLRDPTYEQYF. The CDR3 DNA sequence: TGTGCCAGCAGCCTCCGCGATCCCACCTACGAGCAGTACTTC.

V and J are TRBV5-1 and TRBJ2-3, with 9 nucleotides matching TRBD2. The CDR3 sequence is 15 residues long. Germline CDR1 and CDR2: SGHRS and YFSETQ. The J segment lost 0 bases and the V segment lost 3 bases, leaving 2 bases of the junction unmatched. The DNA for the CDR3 is TGCGCCAGCAGCTCTACTAGCGGGAGCACAGATACGCAGTATTTT. It yields the protein CASSSTSGSTDTQYF. The variable domain in full, completed from reference TRBV5-1 and TRBJ2-3, reads KAGVTQTPRYLIKTRGQQVTLSCSPISGHRSVSWYQQTPGQGLQFLFEYFSETQRNKGNFPGRFSGRQFSNSRSEMNVSTLELGDSALYLCASSSTSGSTDTQYFGPGTRLTVL.

V usage is TRBV2 and J usage is TRBJ2-1, with 8 bases aligning to TRBD1. The CDR3 runs 15 residues. The V gene's germline CDR1 is SNHLY and CDR2 FYNNEI. Trimming removed 4 bases from V and 6 bases from J; junction bases left unmatched: 8. Here the CDR3 DNA reads TGTGCCAGCAGTGCCGACAGGGGATTTACCAATGAGCAGTTCTTC. It yields the protein CASSADRGFTNEQFF.